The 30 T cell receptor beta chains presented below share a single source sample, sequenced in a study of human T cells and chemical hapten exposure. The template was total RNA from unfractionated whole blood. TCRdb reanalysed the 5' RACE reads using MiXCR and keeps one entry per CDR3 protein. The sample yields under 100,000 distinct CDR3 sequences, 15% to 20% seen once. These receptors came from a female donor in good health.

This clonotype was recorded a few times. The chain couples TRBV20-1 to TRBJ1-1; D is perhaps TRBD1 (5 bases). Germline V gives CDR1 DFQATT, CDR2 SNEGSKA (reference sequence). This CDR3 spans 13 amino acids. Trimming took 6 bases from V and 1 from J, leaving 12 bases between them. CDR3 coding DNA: TGCAGTGCAAGGGCCGGGGGGAACACTGAAGCTTTCTTT. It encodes CSARAGGNTEAFF.

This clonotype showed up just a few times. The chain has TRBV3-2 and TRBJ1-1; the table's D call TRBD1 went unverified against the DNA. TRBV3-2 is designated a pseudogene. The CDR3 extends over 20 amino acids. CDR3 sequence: CASSQEDSPGEAKCGTEAFF. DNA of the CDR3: TGTGCCAGCAGCCAAGAAGACTCGCCAGGGGAGGCGAAATGTGGCACTGAAGCTTTCTTT.

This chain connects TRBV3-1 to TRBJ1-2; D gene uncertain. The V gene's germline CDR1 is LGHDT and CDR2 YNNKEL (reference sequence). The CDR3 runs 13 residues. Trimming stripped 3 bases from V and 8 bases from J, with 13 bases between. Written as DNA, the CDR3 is TGTGCCAGCAGCCACAGAAATCCCCGCGGCTACACCTTC. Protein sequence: CASSHRNPRGYTF.

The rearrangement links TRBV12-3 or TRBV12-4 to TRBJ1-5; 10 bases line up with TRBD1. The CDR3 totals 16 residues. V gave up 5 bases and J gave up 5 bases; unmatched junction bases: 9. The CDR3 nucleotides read TGTGCCAGCAGTCGAACCCTTGGACAGGGGGATCAGCCCCAGCATTTT. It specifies CASSRTLGQGDQPQHF.

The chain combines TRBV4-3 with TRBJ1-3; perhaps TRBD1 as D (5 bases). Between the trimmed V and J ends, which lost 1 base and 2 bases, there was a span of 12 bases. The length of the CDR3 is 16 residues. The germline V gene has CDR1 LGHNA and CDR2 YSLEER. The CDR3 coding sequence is TGCGCCAGCAGCCAAGGAGTGGGGACGGCTGGAAACACCATATATTTT. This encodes CASSQGVGTAGNTIYF.

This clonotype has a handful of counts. Written as DNA, the CDR3 is TGTGCCAGCAGCTTGACTAGCAGGACCTACGAGCAGTACTTC. As protein: CASSLTSRTYEQYF. The chain is built from TRBV7-2 and TRBJ2-7; TRBD2 agrees at 7 bases. CDR1 and CDR2 from the germline V gene are SGHTA and FQGNSA. V lost 3 bases, J lost 2 bases, and 4 bases stayed unmatched. This CDR3 comprises 14 residues.

The DNA of the CDR3 is TGCGCCAGCAGCGCGCGCGGGCTACTTAGCACAGATACGCAGTATTTT. Its translation: CASSARGLLSTDTQYF. The chain combines TRBV5-1 with TRBJ2-3, with TRBD2 as a possible D gene (5 bases). The CDR3 length is 16 residues. Trimming cost V 4 bases and J 0 bases, with 15 bases left between them. Looked up from germline, CDR1 is SGHRS and CDR2 is YFSETQ.

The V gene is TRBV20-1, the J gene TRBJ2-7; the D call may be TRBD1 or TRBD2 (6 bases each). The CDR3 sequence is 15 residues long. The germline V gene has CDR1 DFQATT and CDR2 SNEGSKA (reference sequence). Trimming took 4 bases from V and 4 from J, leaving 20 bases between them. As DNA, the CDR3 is TGCAGTGCTAAGACTAGGGTCGGGACAACTTACGAGCAGTACTTC. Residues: CSAKTRVGTTYEQYF.

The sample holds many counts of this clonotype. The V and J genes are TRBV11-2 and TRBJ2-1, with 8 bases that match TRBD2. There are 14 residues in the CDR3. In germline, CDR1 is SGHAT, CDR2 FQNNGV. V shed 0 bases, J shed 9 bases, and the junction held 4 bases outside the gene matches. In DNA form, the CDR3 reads TGTGCCAGCAGCTTAGATGGCGGGGGGACTGAGCAGTTCTTC. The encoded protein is CASSLDGGGTEQFF. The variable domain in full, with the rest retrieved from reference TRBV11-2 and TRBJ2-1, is EAGVAQSPRYKIIEKRQSVAFWCNPISGHATLYWYQQILGQGPKLLIQFQNNGVVDDSQLPKDRFSAERLKGVDSTLKIQPAKLEDSAVYLCASSLDGGGTEQFFGPGTRLTVL.

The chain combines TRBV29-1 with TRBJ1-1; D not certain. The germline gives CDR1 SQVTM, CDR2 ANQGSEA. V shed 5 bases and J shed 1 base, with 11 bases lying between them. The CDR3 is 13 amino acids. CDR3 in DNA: TGCAGCGTTTCATGGGGTTCGAACACTGAAGCTTTCTTT. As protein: CSVSWGSNTEAFF.

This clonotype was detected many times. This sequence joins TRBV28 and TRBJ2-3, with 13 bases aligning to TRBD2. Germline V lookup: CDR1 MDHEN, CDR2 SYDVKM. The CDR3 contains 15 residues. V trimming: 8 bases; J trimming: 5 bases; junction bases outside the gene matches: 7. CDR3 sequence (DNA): TGTGCCAGCGGTACTAGCGGGAGGGCTGGAGATACGCAGTATTTT. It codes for CASGTSGRAGDTQYF.

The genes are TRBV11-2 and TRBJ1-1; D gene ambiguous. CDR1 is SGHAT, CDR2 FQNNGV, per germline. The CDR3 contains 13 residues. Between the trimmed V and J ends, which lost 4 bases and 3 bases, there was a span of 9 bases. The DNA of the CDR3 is TGTGCCAGCAGCTCCCGGAGGGACACTGAAGCTTTCTTT. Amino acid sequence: CASSSRRDTEAFF.

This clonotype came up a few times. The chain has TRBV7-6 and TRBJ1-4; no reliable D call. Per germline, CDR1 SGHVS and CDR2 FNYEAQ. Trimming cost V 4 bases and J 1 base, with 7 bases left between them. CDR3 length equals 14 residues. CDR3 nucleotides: TGTGCCAGCAGCTGGGGTAGAACTAATGAAAAACTGTTTTTT. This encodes CASSWGRTNEKLFF.

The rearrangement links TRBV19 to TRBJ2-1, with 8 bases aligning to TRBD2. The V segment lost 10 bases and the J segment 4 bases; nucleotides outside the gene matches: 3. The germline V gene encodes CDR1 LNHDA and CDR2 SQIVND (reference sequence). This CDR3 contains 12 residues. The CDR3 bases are TGTGCCACACGGGGGGGGTACAATGAGCAGTTCTTC. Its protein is CATRGGYNEQFF. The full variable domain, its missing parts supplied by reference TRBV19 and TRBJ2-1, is DGGITQSPKYLFRKEGQNVTLSCEQNLNHDAMYWYRQDPGQGLRLIYYSQIVNDFQKGDIAEGYSVSREKKESFPLTVTSAQKNPTAFYLCATRGGYNEQFFGPGTRLTVL.

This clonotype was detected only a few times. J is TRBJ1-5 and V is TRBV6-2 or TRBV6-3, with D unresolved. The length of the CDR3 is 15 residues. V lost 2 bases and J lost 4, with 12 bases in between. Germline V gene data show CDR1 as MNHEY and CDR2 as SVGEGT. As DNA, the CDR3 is TGTGCCAGCAGTTACACCGGGGTCGGAAATCAGCCCCAGCATTTT. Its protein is CASSYTGVGNQPQHF.

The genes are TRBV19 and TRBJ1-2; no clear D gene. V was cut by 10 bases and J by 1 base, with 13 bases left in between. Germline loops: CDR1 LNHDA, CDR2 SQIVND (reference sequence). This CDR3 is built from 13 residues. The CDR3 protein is CATLNNYNYGYTF. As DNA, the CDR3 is TGTGCCACCCTAAATAACTATAACTATGGCTACACCTTC. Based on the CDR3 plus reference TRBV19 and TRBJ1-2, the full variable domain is DGGITQSPKYLFRKEGQNVTLSCEQNLNHDAMYWYRQDPGQGLRLIYYSQIVNDFQKGDIAEGYSVSREKKESFPLTVTSAQKNPTAFYLCATLNNYNYGYTFGSGTRLTVV.

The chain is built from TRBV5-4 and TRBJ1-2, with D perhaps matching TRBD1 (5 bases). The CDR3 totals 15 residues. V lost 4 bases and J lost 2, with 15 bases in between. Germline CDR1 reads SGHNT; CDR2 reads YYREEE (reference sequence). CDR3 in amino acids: CASSTGSRGNYGYTF. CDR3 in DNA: TGTGCCAGCAGCACGGGCTCCCGGGGGAACTATGGCTACACCTTC.

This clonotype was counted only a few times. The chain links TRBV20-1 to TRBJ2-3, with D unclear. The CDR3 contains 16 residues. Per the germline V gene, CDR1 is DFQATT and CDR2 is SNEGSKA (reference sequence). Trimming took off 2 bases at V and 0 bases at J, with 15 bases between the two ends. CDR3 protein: CSARNVEAGSTDTQYF. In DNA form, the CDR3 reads TGCAGTGCTAGAAATGTTGAGGCAGGAAGCACAGATACGCAGTATTTT.

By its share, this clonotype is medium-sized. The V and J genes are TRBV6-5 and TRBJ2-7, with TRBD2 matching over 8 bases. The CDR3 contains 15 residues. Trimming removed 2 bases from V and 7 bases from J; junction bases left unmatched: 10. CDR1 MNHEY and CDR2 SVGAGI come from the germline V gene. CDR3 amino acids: CASSYGLAGPGEQYF. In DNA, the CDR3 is TGTGCCAGCAGTTACGGGTTAGCGGGACCGGGGGAGCAGTACTTC.

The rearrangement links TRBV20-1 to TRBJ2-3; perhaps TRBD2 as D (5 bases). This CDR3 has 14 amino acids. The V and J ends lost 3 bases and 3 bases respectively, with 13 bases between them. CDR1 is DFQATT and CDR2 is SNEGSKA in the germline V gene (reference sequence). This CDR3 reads CSASGDLGTDTQYF. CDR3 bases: TGCAGTGCTAGCGGGGATTTGGGAACAGATACGCAGTATTTT.

CDR3 sequence reads: CASEGPGQPQHF. CDR3 nucleotide sequence: TGTGCCAGTGAGGGGCCGGGTCAGCCCCAGCATTTT. The V call is TRBV2, the J call TRBJ1-5; D is possibly TRBD1 (5 bases). Trimming left V 9 bases short and J 6 bases short, with 12 bases between. The CDR3 runs to 12 residues. The germline V gene has CDR1 SNHLY and CDR2 FYNNEI.

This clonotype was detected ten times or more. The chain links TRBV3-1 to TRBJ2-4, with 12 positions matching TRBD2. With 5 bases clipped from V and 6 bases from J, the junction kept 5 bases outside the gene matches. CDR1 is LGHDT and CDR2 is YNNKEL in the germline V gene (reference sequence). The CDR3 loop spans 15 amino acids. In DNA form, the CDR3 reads TGTGCCAGCAGCTTGACTAGCGGGAGTCGAAACATTCAGTACTTC. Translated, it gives CASSLTSGSRNIQYF.

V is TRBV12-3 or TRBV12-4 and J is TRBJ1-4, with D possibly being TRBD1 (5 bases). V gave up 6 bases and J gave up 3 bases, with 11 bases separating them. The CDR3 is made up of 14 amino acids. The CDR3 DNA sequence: TGTGCCAGCAGCGCAGGGCTAGCTAATGAAAAACTGTTTTTT. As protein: CASSAGLANEKLFF.

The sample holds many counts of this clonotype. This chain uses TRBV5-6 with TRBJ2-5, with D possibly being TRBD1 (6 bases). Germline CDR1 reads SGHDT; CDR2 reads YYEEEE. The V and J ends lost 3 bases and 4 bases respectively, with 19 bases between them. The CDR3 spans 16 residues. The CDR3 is CASSSRRGYPRETQYF. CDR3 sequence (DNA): TGTGCCAGCAGCTCGCGCAGGGGTTACCCCCGAGAGACCCAGTACTTC.

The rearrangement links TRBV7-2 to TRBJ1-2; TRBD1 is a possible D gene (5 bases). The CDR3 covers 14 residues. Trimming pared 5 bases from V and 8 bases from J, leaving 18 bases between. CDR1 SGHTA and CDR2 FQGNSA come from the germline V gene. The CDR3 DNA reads TGTGCCAGCAGCCGCAATGAGGGGAGAGGAGGCTACACCTTC. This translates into CASSRNEGRGGYTF.

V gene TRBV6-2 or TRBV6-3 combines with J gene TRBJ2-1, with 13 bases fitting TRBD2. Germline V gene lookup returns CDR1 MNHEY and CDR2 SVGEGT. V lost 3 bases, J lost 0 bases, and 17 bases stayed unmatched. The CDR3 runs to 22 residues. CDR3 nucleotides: TGTGCCAGCAGTTATTCTATAGGACTAGCGGGAGAGCCAGAAATCTCCTACAATGAGCAGTTCTTC. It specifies CASSYSIGLAGEPEISYNEQFF.

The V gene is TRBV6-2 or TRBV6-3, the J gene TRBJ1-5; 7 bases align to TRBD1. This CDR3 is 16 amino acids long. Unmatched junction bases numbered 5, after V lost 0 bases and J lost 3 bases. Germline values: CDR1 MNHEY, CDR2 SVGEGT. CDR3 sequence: CASSYSGTANNQPQHF. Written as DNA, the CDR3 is TGTGCCAGCAGTTACTCCGGGACAGCCAACAATCAGCCCCAGCATTTT.

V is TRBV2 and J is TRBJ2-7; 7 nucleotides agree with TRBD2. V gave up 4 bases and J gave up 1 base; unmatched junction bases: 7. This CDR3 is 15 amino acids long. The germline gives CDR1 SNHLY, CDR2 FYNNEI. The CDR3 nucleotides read TGTGCCAGCAGTGTCGGGGACGGGAGGTCCTACGAGCAGTACTTC. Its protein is CASSVGDGRSYEQYF.

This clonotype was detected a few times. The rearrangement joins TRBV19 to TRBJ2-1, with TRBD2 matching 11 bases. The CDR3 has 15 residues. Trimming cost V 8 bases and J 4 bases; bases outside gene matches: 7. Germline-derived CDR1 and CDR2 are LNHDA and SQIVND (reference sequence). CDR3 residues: CASAAASGGYNEQFF. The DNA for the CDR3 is TGTGCCAGTGCCGCGGCTAGCGGGGGGTACAATGAGCAGTTCTTC.

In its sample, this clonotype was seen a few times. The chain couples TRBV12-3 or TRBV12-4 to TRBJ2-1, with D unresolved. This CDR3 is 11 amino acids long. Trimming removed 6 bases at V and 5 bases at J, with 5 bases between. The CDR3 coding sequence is TGTGCCAGCAGACTGAACAATGAGCAGTTCTTC. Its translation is CASRLNNEQFF.